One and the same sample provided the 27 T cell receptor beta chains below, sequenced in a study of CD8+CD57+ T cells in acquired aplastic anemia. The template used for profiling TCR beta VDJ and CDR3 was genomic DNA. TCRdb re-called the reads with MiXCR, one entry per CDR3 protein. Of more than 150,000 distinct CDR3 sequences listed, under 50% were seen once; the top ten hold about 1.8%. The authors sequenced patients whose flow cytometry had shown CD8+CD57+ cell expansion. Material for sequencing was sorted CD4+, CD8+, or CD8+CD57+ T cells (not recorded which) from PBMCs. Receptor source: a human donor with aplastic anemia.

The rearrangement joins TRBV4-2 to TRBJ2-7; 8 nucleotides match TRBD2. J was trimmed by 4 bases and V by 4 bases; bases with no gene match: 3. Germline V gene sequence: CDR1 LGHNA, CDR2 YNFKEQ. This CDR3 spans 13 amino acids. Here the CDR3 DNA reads TGTGCCAGCAGCCGCGGGGGGAGGTACGAGCAGTACTTC. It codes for CASSRGGRYEQYF.

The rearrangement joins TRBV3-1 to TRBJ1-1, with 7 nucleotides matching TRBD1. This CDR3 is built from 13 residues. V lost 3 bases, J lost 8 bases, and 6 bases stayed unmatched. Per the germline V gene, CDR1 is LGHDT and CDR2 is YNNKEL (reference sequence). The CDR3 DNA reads TGTGCCAGCAGCCATAGGACAGGTGGGGAAGCTTTCTTT. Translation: CASSHRTGGEAFF.

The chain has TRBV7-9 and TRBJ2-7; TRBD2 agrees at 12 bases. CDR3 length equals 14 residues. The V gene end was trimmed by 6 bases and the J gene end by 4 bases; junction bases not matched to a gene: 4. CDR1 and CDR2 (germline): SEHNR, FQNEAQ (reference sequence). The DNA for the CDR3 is TGTGCCAGCAGGCTAGCGGGGGGGCGGTACGAGCAGTACTTC. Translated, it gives CASRLAGGRYEQYF.

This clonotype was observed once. The CDR3 spells CASSELGAINSPLHF. CDR3 in DNA: TGTGCCAGCAGTGAGCTGGGGGCGATCAATTCACCCCTCCACTTT. The chain employs TRBV2 and TRBJ1-6; possible D gene TRBD1, 6 bases. Germline V gene data show CDR1 as SNHLY and CDR2 as FYNNEI. The CDR3 is made up of 15 amino acids. V lost 3 bases, J lost 7 bases, and 13 bases lay in between.

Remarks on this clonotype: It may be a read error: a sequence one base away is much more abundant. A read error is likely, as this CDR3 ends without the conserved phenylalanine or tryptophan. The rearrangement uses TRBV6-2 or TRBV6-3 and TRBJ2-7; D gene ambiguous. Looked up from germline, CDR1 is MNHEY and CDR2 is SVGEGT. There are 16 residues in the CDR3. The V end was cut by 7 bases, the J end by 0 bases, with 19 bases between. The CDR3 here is CASTINRRRNSYEQYL. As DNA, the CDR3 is TGTGCCAGCACCATCAATCGACGGAGAAACTCCTACGAGCAGTACCTC.

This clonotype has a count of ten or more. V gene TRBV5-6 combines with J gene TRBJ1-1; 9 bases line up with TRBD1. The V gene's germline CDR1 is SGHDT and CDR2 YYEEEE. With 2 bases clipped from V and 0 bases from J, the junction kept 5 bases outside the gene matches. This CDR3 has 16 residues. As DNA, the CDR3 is TGTGCCAGCAGCTTATTTAGGGACAGGGTGAACACTGAAGCTTTCTTT. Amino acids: CASSLFRDRVNTEAFF. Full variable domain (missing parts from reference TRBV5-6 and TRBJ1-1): DAGVTQSPTHLIKTRGQQVTLRCSPKSGHDTVSWYQQALGQGPQFIFQYYEEEERQRGNFPDRFSGHQFPNYSSELNVNALLLGDSALYLCASSLFRDRVNTEAFFGQGTRLTVV.

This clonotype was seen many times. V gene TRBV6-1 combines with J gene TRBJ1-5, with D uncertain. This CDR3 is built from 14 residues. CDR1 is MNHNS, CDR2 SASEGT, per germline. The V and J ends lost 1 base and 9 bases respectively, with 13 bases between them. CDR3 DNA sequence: TGTGCCAGCAGTGAAGGTGGCCGAACCCTGCCCCAGCATTTT. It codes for CASSEGGRTLPQHF.

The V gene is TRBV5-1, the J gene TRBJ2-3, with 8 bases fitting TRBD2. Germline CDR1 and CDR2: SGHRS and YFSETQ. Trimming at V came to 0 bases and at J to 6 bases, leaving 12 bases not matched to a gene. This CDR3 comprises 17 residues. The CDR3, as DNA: TGCGCCAGCAGCTTGGAAGGTGCGGGGGGCGTGAAGGATACGCAGTATTTT. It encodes CASSLEGAGGVKDTQYF.

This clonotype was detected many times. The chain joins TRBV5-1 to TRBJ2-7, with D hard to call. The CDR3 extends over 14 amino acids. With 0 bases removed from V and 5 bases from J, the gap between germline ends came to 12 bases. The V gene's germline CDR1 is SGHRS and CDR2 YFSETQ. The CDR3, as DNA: TGCGCCAGCAGCTTGGTCGGGTCTGAGAACGAGCAGTACTTC. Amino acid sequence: CASSLVGSENEQYF. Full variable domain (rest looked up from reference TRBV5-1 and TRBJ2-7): KAGVTQTPRYLIKTRGQQVTLSCSPISGHRSVSWYQQTPGQGLQFLFEYFSETQRNKGNFPGRFSGRQFSNSRSEMNVSTLELGDSALYLCASSLVGSENEQYFGPGTRLTVT.

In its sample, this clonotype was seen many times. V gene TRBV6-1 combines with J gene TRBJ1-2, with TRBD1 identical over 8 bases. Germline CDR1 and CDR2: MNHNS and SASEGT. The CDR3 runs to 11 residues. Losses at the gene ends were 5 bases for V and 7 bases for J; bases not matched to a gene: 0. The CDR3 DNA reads TGTGCCAGCAGTACAGGGGGTGGCTACACCTTC. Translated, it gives CASSTGGGYTF.

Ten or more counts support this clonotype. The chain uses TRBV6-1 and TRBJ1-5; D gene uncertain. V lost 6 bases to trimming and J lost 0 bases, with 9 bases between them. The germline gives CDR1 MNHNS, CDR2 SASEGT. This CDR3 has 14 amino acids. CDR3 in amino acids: CASSARASNQPQHF. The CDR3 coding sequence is TGTGCCAGCAGCGCTCGGGCTAGCAATCAGCCCCAGCATTTT.

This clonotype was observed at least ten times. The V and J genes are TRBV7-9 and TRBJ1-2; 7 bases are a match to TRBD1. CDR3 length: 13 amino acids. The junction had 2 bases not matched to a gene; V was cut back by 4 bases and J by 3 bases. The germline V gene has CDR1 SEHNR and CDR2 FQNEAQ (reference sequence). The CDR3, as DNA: TGTGCCAGCAGCTACGGGACAGACTATGGCTACACCTTC. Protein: CASSYGTDYGYTF.

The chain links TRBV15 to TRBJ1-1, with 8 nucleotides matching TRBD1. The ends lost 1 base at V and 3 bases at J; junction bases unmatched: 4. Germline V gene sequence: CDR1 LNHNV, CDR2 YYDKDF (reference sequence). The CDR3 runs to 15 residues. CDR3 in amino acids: CATSRGVQGDTEAFF. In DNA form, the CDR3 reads TGTGCCACCAGCAGAGGCGTACAGGGGGACACTGAAGCTTTCTTT.

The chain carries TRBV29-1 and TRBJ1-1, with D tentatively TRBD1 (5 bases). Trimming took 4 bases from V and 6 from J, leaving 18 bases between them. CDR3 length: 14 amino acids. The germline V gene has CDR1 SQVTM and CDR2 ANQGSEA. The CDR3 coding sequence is TGCAGCGTTGGGAATACCAACCAGGGCTCTGAAGCTTTCTTT. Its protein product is CSVGNTNQGSEAFF. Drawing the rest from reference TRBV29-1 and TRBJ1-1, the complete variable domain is SAVISQKPSRDICQRGTSLTIQCQVDSQVTMMFWYRQQPGQSLTLIATANQGSEATYESGFVIDKFPISRPNLTFSTLTVSNMSPEDSSIYLCSVGNTNQGSEAFFGQGTRLTVV.

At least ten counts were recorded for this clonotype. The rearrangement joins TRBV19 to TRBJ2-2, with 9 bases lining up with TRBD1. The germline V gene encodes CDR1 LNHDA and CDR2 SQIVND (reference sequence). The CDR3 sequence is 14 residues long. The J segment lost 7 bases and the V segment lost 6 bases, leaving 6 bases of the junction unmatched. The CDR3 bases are TGTGCCAGTAGCAACAGGGGGCAGGGCGGGGAGCTGTTTTTT. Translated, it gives CASSNRGQGGELFF. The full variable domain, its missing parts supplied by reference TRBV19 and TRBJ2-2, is DGGITQSPKYLFRKEGQNVTLSCEQNLNHDAMYWYRQDPGQGLRLIYYSQIVNDFQKGDIAEGYSVSREKKESFPLTVTSAQKNPTAFYLCASSNRGQGGELFFGEGSRLTVL.

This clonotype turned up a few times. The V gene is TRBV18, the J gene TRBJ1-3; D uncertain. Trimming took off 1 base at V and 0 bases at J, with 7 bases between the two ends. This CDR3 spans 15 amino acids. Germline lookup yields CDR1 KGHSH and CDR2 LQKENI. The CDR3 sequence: CASSPLDISGNTIYF. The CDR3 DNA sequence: TGTGCCAGCTCACCACTAGACATCTCTGGAAACACCATATATTTT.

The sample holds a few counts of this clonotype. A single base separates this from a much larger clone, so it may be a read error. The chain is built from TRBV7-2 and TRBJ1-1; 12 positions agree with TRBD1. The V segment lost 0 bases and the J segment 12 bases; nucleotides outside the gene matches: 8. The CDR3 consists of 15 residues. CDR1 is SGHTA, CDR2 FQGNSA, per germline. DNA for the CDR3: TGTGCCAGCAGCTTAGCGAAGGGACAGGGGGCGCAAACTTTCTTT. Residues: CASSLAKGQGAQTFF.

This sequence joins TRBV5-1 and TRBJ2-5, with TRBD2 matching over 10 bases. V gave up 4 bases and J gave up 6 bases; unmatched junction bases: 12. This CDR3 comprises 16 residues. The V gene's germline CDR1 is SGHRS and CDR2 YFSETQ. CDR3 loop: CASSIQIAGGEKTQYF. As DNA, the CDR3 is TGCGCCAGCAGCATACAGATAGCGGGAGGTGAAAAGACCCAGTACTTC.

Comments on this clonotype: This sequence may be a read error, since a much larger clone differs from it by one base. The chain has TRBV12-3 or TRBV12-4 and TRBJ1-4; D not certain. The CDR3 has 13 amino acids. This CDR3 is CASSFPGPERLFF. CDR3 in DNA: TGTGCCAGCAGTTTCCCGGGCCCCGAAAGACTGTTTTTT.

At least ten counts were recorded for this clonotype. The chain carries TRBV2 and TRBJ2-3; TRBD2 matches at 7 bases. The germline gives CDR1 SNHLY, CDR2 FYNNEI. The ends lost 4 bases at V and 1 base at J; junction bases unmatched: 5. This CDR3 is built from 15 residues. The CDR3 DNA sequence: TGTGCCAGCAGTGGTTTCGCGGGGGGCACAGATACGCAGTATTTT. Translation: CASSGFAGGTDTQYF. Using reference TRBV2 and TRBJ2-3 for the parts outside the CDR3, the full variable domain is EPEVTQTPSHQVTQMGQEVILRCVPISNHLYFYWYRQILGQKVEFLVSFYNNEISEKSEIFDDQFSVERPDGSNFTLKIRSTKLEDSAMYFCASSGFAGGTDTQYFGPGTRLTVL.

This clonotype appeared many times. CDR3 coding DNA: TGCAGTGCTAATGGCGGGCAGCCGAGCTCCTACAATGAGCAGTTCTTC. This translates into CSANGGQPSSYNEQFF. V gene TRBV20-1 combines with J gene TRBJ2-1; TRBD2 is a possible D gene (5 bases). The CDR3 covers 16 residues. V lost 4 bases to trimming and J lost 0 bases, with 16 bases between them. Germline V lookup: CDR1 DFQATT, CDR2 SNEGSKA (reference sequence).

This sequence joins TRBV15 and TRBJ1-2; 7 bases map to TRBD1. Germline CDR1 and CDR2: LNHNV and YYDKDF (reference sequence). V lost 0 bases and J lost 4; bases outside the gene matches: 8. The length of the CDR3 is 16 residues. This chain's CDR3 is CATSRDTRQGGYGYTF. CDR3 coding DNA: TGTGCCACCAGCAGAGATACGAGACAGGGTGGCTATGGCTACACCTTC.

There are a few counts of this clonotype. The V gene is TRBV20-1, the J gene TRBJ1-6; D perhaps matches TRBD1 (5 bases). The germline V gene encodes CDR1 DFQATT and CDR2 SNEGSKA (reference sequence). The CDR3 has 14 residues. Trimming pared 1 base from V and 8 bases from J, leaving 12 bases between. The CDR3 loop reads CSARGAGMDSPLHF. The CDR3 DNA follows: TGCAGTGCTAGAGGGGCAGGGATGGATTCACCCCTCCACTTT.

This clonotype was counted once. The CDR3 coding sequence is TGTGCCACCAGCCTCCGGAGGCAGGGGGCCGGTGAGCAGTACTTC. Translation: CATSLRRQGAGEQYF. The rearrangement links TRBV15 to TRBJ2-7; 8 bases map to TRBD1. Germline assignment: CDR1 LNHNV and CDR2 YYDKDF (reference sequence). The CDR3 is 15 amino acids. V trimming: 5 bases; J trimming: 7 bases; junction bases outside the gene matches: 13.

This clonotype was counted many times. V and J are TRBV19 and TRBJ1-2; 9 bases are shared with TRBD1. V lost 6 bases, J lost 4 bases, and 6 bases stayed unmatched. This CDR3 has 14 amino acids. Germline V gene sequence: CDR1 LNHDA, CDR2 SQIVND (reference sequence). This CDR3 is CASRAGTGTYGYTF. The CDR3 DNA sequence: TGTGCCAGTAGGGCCGGGACAGGGACCTATGGCTACACCTTC.

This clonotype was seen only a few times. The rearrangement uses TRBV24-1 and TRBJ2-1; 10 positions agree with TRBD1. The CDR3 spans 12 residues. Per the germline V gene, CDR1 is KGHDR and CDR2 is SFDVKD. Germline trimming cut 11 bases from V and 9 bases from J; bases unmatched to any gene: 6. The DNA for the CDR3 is TGTGCCAGCAGCCGGACAGGGGGTGAGCAGTTCTTC. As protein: CASSRTGGEQFF.

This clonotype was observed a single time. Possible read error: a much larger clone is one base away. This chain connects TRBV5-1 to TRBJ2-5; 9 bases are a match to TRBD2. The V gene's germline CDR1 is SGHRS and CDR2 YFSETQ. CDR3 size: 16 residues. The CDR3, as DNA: TGCGTCAGCAGCTTGGGAGTAGCGGGAGAGGTAGAGACCCAGTACTTC. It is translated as CVSSLGVAGEVETQYF.